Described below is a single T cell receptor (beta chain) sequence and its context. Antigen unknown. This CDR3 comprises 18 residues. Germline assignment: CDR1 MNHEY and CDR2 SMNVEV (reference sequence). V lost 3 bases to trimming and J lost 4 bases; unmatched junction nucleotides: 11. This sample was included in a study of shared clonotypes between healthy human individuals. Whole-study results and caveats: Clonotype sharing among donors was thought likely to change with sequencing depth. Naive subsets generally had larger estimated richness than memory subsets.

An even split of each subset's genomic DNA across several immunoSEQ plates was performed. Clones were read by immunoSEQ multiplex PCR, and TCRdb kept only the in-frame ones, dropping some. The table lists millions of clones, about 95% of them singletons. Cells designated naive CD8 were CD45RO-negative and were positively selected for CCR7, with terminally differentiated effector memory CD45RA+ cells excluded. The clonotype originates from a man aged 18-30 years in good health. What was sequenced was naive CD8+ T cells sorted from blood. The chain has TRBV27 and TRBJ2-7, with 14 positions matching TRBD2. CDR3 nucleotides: TGTGCCAGCAGTTTTGTTCTACCGGGACTAGCGGGAGTGTACGAGCAGTACTTC. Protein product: CASSFVLPGLAGVYEQYF.